The clone carrying this T cell receptor (beta chain) turned up a few times. What it recognizes is unknown. The data stem from a study of T-cell memory formation after mild COVID-19. Overall study context: TCR clusters were mostly donor specific.

TCRdb ran MiXCR on the 5' RACE reads and lists one entry per CDR3 protein. The profile shows around 130,000 distinct CDR3 sequences, over 15% of them singletons. Study-level findings and limits: A balance of CD4 and CD8 characterized clones contracting day 15 to 85, whereas later expanders leaned CD4+.

Germline CDR1 MNHEY, CDR2 SMNVEV (reference sequence). The length of the CDR3 is 16 residues. With V trimmed by 5 bases and J by 1 base, 10 bases remained unmatched. Sample: PBMCs or a T cell subset sorted from them (not recorded which). The receptor was isolated from a man aged 18 to 29 who had mild COVID-19 (a few samples of this study predate the infection). Cell type and time point are not known. The chain recombines TRBV27 with TRBJ2-5, with 7 nucleotides matching TRBD2. CDR3 in amino acids: CASSPSVTSLQETQYF. The DNA of the CDR3 is TGTGCCAGCAGTCCAAGCGTGACTAGCCTCCAAGAGACCCAGTACTTC.